Shown below are 8 T cell receptor beta chains from a single sample sequenced in a study of blood T cell repertoires in COVID-19. Only in-frame clones appear in the TCRdb table, and some are missing; sequencing was by immunoSEQ multiplex PCR. The sample carries more than 100,000 clones, around 89% recorded once. Sequences were obtained from peripheral blood. Every receptor here comes from an older man with active COVID-19.

This rearrangement joins TRBV28 to TRBJ2-4; D is perhaps TRBD1 (5 bases). V lost 6 bases to trimming and J lost 0 bases, with 15 bases between them. This CDR3 region has 16 residues. CDR1 MDHEN and CDR2 SYDVKM come from the germline V gene. CDR3 amino acids: CASSPRRTLAKNIQYF. In DNA form, the CDR3 reads TGTGCCAGCAGCCCACGACGGACACTAGCCAAAAACATTCAGTACTTC.

As to this clone: Within the sample, other DNA sequences also encode this same CDR3. This sequence joins TRBV18 and TRBJ1-5; D uncertain. Trimming cost V 6 bases and J 2 bases, with 8 bases left between them. Germline values: CDR1 KGHSH, CDR2 LQKENI. The CDR3 is 13 amino acids. CDR3 amino acids: CASSPSGNQPQHF. CDR3 coding DNA: TGTGCCAGCTCCCCCTCTGGCAATCAGCCCCAGCATTTT.

The chain combines TRBV11-2 with TRBJ2-7; 7 positions agree with TRBD1. This CDR3 region has 15 residues. Germline V gene lookup returns CDR1 SGHAT and CDR2 FQNNGV. Trimming at V came to 3 bases and at J to 3 bases, leaving 8 bases not matched to a gene. The CDR3 DNA reads TGTGCCAGCAGCTTCGGACAGGCGATAGGCTACGAGCAGTACTTC. Protein: CASSFGQAIGYEQYF. The full variable domain, with the rest looked up from reference TRBV11-2 and TRBJ2-7, is EAGVAQSPRYKIIEKRQSVAFWCNPISGHATLYWYQQILGQGPKLLIQFQNNGVVDDSQLPKDRFSAERLKGVDSTLKIQPAKLEDSAVYLCASSFGQAIGYEQYFGPGTRLTVT.

V gene TRBV7-3 combines with J gene TRBJ2-3; TRBD2 aligns across 7 bases. Germline V gene sequence: CDR1 SGHTA, CDR2 FQGTGA. Losses at the gene ends were 8 bases for V and 0 bases for J; bases not matched to a gene: 2. This CDR3 is 13 amino acids long. CDR3 amino acids: CASREASTDTQYF. The DNA for the CDR3 is TGTGCCAGCCGGGAGGCGAGCACAGATACGCAGTATTTT.

This chain joins TRBV6-5 and TRBJ1-5; TRBD1 agrees at 7 bases. The CDR3 extends over 13 amino acids. Losses at the gene ends were 6 bases for V and 6 bases for J; bases not matched to a gene: 5. From germline, CDR1 is MNHEY and CDR2 SVGAGI. The CDR3 coding sequence is TGTGCCAGCAGCGACAGGGACGGTCAGCCCCAGCATTTT. Protein: CASSDRDGQPQHF.

This sequence joins TRBV7-9 and TRBJ2-2, with a tentative D call TRBD2 (5 bases). Trimming pared 8 bases from V and 1 base from J, leaving 11 bases between. The CDR3 runs 14 residues. The V gene's germline CDR1 is SEHNR and CDR2 FQNEAQ (reference sequence). The chain's CDR3 is CASLMGVNTGELFF. DNA of the CDR3: TGTGCCAGCCTGATGGGAGTGAACACCGGGGAGCTGTTTTTT.

The rearrangement joins TRBV18 to TRBJ2-6; TRBD1 is a possible D gene (6 bases). The CDR3 is 17 amino acids. Trimming cost V 6 bases and J 2 bases, with 17 bases left between them. The germline CDR1 and CDR2 sequences are KGHSH and LQKENI. CDR3 residues: CASSPYRDSTGANVLTF. The CDR3 region has the DNA TGTGCCAGCTCGCCCTACAGGGATTCAACTGGGGCCAACGTCCTGACTTTC.

The chain joins TRBV28 to TRBJ1-6; a possible D gene is TRBD1 (6 bases). The germline V gene encodes CDR1 MDHEN and CDR2 SYDVKM. The CDR3 has 12 amino acids. V dropped 7 bases and J dropped 10 bases, with 11 bases sitting between them. CDR3 in DNA: TGTGCCAGCATCACAGGGAGATCACCCCTCCACTTT. Its translation is CASITGRSPLHF.